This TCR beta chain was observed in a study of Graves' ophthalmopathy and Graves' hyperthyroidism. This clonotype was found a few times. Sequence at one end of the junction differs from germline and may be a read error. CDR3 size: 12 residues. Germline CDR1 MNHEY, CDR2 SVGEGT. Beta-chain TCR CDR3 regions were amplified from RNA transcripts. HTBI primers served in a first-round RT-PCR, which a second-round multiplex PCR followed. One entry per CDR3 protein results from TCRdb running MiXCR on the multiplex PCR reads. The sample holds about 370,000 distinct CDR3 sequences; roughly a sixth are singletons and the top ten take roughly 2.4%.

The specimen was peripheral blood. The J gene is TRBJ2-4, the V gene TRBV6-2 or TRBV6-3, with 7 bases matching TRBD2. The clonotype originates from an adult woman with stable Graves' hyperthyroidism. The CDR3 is CATWSGENIKYF. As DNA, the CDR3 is TGTGCCACTTGGAGCGGGGAAAACATTAAGTACTTC.